This entry lists 25 T cell receptor beta chains sequenced from one sample in a study of OX40 agonist ivuxolimab in advanced cancers. Libraries were prepared by immunoSEQ multiplex PCR; TCRdb keeps only in-frame clonotypes and omits some of them. The sample records under 100,000 clones, roughly 90% being singletons. Material: CD4+ or CD8+ T cells sorted from blood, obtained in a trial of the OX40 agonist ivuxolimab. The origin of the receptors is an adult with an advanced solid tumor such as melanoma, head and neck, liver or kidney cancer.

The chain joins TRBV30 to TRBJ1-2; D is unclear. This CDR3 is built from 13 residues. V lost 3 bases and J 0 bases, leaving 8 bases between the germline ends. CDR1 is GTSNPN, CDR2 SVGIG, per germline (reference sequence). The CDR3: CAWRTASNYGYTF. Here the CDR3 DNA reads TGTGCCTGGAGAACGGCTTCTAACTATGGCTACACCTTC. Looking up the rest from reference TRBV30 and TRBJ1-2 gives the full variable domain: SQTIHQWPATLVQPVGSPLSLECTVEGTSNPNLYWYRQAAGRGLQLLFYSVGIGQISSEVPQNLSASRPQDRQFILSSKKLLLSDSGFYLCAWRTASNYGYTFGSGTRLTVV.

The V gene is TRBV2, the J gene TRBJ2-7; no clear D. The germline V gene has CDR1 SNHLY and CDR2 FYNNEI. Trimming removed 2 bases at V and 0 bases at J, with 2 bases between. The CDR3 length is 12 residues. CDR3 residues: CASSETSYEQYF. DNA for the CDR3: TGTGCCAGCAGTGAAACCTCCTACGAGCAGTACTTC.

This clone was found a few times. The chain links TRBV5-1 to TRBJ1-2; TRBD1 matches at 8 bases. The CDR3 is 15 amino acids. The V and J ends lost 3 bases and 4 bases, in that order; junction bases with no gene match: 8. The V gene's germline CDR1 is SGHRS and CDR2 YFSETQ. The CDR3 DNA reads as TGCGCCAGCAGCTCGACAGGGGAGAGGGCCTATGGCTACACCTTC. Its protein is CASSSTGERAYGYTF.

The gene calls are TRBV5-7 and TRBJ2-7, with TRBD2 matching over 7 bases. TRBV5-7 is known as an ORF, though its function is uncertain. The CDR3 loop spans 15 amino acids. The junction had 10 bases not matched to a gene; V was cut back by 0 bases and J by 7 bases. For the CDR3, the DNA is TGTGCCAGCAGCTTGGGGCCTAGCGGCAGTCGTGAGCAGTACTTC. Translating it yields CASSLGPSGSREQYF.

The chain links TRBV5-1 to TRBJ1-6; 10 positions agree with TRBD1. The germline V gene has CDR1 SGHRS and CDR2 YFSETQ. V lost 0 bases to trimming and J lost 8 bases; unmatched junction nucleotides: 11. This CDR3 spans 18 amino acids. CDR3 in amino acids: CASSLGNHGTGAYSPLHF. For the CDR3, the DNA is TGCGCCAGCAGCTTGGGGAACCACGGGACAGGGGCCTATTCACCCCTCCACTTT.

CDR3 coding DNA: TGTGCCACCAACTCCGGACGCCCAAATGAAAAACTGTTTTTT. Protein sequence: CATNSGRPNEKLFF. The V gene is TRBV2, the J gene TRBJ1-4, with D hard to call. Trimming shortened V by 10 bases and J by 5 bases, and 17 bases separated the two germline ends. The CDR3 runs to 14 residues. Germline CDR1 SNHLY, CDR2 FYNNEI.

The CDR3 spells CASSERQDYEQYF. The CDR3 nucleotides are TGTGCCAGCAGTGAAAGACAGGACTACGAGCAGTACTTC. The chain couples TRBV25-1 to TRBJ2-7; D perhaps matches TRBD1 (6 bases). Germline CDR1 is MGHDK and CDR2 is SYGVNS. This CDR3 is built from 13 residues. Trimming left V 2 bases short and J 3 bases short, with 8 bases between.

V is TRBV19 and J is TRBJ2-6; 7 bases align to TRBD2. This CDR3 is built from 17 residues. J lost 0 bases, V lost 4 bases, and 6 bases had no gene match. CDR1 LNHDA and CDR2 SQIVND come from the germline V gene (reference sequence). The CDR3 loop reads CASSKRGMISGANVLTF. The CDR3 bases are TGTGCCAGTAGTAAGCGGGGAATGATCTCTGGGGCCAACGTCCTGACTTTC. Full variable domain (missing parts from reference TRBV19 and TRBJ2-6): DGGITQSPKYLFRKEGQNVTLSCEQNLNHDAMYWYRQDPGQGLRLIYYSQIVNDFQKGDIAEGYSVSREKKESFPLTVTSAQKNPTAFYLCASSKRGMISGANVLTFGAGSRLTVL.

The CDR3 sequence: CASSLGDSNEKLFF. DNA for the CDR3: TGTGCCAGCAGCTTGGGGGACAGTAATGAAAAACTGTTTTTT. The rearrangement joins TRBV5-6 to TRBJ1-4, with 7 bases matching TRBD1. This CDR3 comprises 14 residues. The ends lost 0 bases at V and 4 bases at J; junction bases unmatched: 0. CDR1 and CDR2 from the germline V gene are SGHDT and YYEEEE.

This chain joins TRBV7-9 and TRBJ2-7; no firm D call. Germline-derived CDR1 and CDR2 are SEHNR and FQNEAQ (reference sequence). The CDR3 has 13 residues. Trimming cost V 3 bases and J 4 bases, with 10 bases left between them. In nucleotides, the CDR3 is TGTGCCAGCAGCTTTGGCCATCCTTACGAGCAGTACTTC. It encodes CASSFGHPYEQYF.

The chain carries TRBV6-1 and TRBJ2-7, with D maybe TRBD1 (7 bases). Germline loops: CDR1 MNHNS, CDR2 SASEGT. This CDR3 has 14 amino acids. Between the trimmed V and J ends, which lost 10 bases and 3 bases, there was a span of 19 bases. This chain's CDR3 is CATFRGANYYEQYF. The CDR3 nucleotides are TGTGCCACATTCAGGGGGGCAAACTACTACGAGCAGTACTTC.

The J gene is TRBJ2-7, the V gene TRBV28; D possibly uses TRBD1 or TRBD2 (5 bases each). V was trimmed by 6 bases and J by 0 bases, leaving 12 bases between them. The germline V gene has CDR1 MDHEN and CDR2 SYDVKM. This CDR3 spans 14 amino acids. CDR3 sequence: CASRIIGGSYEQYF. Here the CDR3 DNA reads TGTGCCAGCAGGATAATTGGGGGCTCCTACGAGCAGTACTTC.

The sample holds one count of this clone. This sequence joins TRBV7-6 and TRBJ1-1, with D perhaps TRBD1 (5 bases). Germline CDR1 reads SGHVS; CDR2 reads FNYEAQ. Deletions cut 8 bases from V and 2 bases from J, with 12 bases between. The CDR3 consists of 13 residues. CDR3 region: CASGRDLNTEAFF. CDR3 in DNA: TGTGCCAGCGGGCGGGACCTCAACACTGAAGCTTTCTTT.

The chain combines TRBV5-1 with TRBJ1-1; 11 bases align to TRBD1. J was trimmed by 0 bases and V by 7 bases; bases with no gene match: 8. CDR1 and CDR2 (germline): SGHRS, YFSETQ. The CDR3 has 16 amino acids. Written as DNA, the CDR3 is TGCGCCAGCGTTCCGGGACAGGGGGTCATGAACACTGAAGCTTTCTTT. Its translation is CASVPGQGVMNTEAFF.

V usage is TRBV6-1 and J usage is TRBJ1-2; maybe TRBD1 (5 bases). This CDR3 region has 11 residues. V gave up 10 bases and J gave up 12 bases, with 18 bases separating them. The germline gives CDR1 MNHNS, CDR2 SASEGT. CDR3 sequence (DNA): TGTGCCACGTTAAGGGGACCGAGGAACACCTTC. Translation: CATLRGPRNTF.

This rearrangement joins TRBV7-3 to TRBJ2-3; TRBD2 matches at 11 bases. CDR3 length equals 18 residues. J gave up 2 bases and V 3 bases, and 10 bases lay outside the gene matches. Germline assignment: CDR1 SGHTA and CDR2 FQGTGA. The CDR3 here is CASSFPLRLAGITDTQYF. The CDR3 region has the DNA TGTGCCAGCAGCTTCCCCCTTCGACTAGCGGGAATCACAGATACGCAGTATTTT. The full variable domain, completed using reference TRBV7-3 and TRBJ2-3, is GAGVSQTPSNKVTEKGKYVELRCDPISGHTALYWYRQSLGQGPEFLIYFQGTGAADDSGLPNDRFFAVRPEGSVSTLKIQRTERGDSAVYLCASSFPLRLAGITDTQYFGPGTRLTVL.

Worth noting for this clone: Other DNA sequences within the sample encode an identical CDR3. The chain couples TRBV5-1 to TRBJ2-2, with D uncertain. The V and J ends lost 0 bases and 7 bases respectively, with 4 bases between them. The CDR3 is 12 amino acids. Germline V gives CDR1 SGHRS, CDR2 YFSETQ. The CDR3 here is CASSLVGGELFF. The CDR3 region has the DNA TGCGCCAGCAGCTTGGTAGGCGGGGAGCTGTTTTTT.

The V call is TRBV6-5, the J call TRBJ2-4; 8 bases line up with TRBD1. The CDR3 is made up of 14 amino acids. Looked up from germline, CDR1 is MNHEY and CDR2 is SVGAGI. The V segment lost 5 bases and the J segment 3 bases; nucleotides outside the gene matches: 3. CDR3 nucleotide sequence: TGTGCCAGCAGTCAGGACAGGGTCAAAAACATTCAGTACTTC. This gives the protein CASSQDRVKNIQYF.

This clone showed up just once. The chain employs TRBV6-1 and TRBJ2-1, with unresolved D. Trimming stripped 5 bases from V and 7 bases from J, with 12 bases between. This CDR3 has 13 residues. Germline loops: CDR1 MNHNS, CDR2 SASEGT. CDR3 DNA sequence: TGTGCCAGCAGTCCATTGGTGGGAAATGAGCAGTTCTTC. Its protein is CASSPLVGNEQFF.

The chain recombines TRBV5-1 with TRBJ2-1; 10 bases map to TRBD2. This CDR3 contains 14 residues. Germline CDR1 is SGHRS and CDR2 is YFSETQ. Germline trimming cut 0 bases from V and 8 bases from J; bases unmatched to any gene: 2. CDR3 amino acids: CASSLGLAGHEQFF. The DNA of the CDR3 is TGCGCCAGCAGCTTGGGACTAGCGGGCCATGAGCAGTTCTTC.

This clone was detected only once. The V call is TRBV7-9, the J call TRBJ2-7, with TRBD2 identical over 8 bases. The germline V gene has CDR1 SEHNR and CDR2 FQNEAQ (reference sequence). The CDR3 spans 14 residues. J gave up 3 bases and V 5 bases, and 6 bases lay outside the gene matches. CDR3 protein: CASSRSGGGYEQYF. The CDR3, as DNA: TGTGCCAGCAGCCGGAGCGGGGGCGGCTACGAGCAGTACTTC.

The chain employs TRBV6-6 and TRBJ2-3; D is unresolved. Germline V gives CDR1 MNHNY, CDR2 SVGAGI (reference sequence). The CDR3 is made up of 13 amino acids. V was clipped by 5 bases and J by 0 bases, with 6 bases between them. CDR3 DNA: TGTGCCAGCAGTACATCTAGCACAGATACGCAGTATTTT. Protein: CASSTSSTDTQYF.

The DNA for the CDR3 is TGTGCCAGCATCGGGGTAGGGGAGACCCAGTACTTC. Its translation is CASIGVGETQYF. The rearrangement uses TRBV28 and TRBJ2-5, with a tentative D call TRBD2 (5 bases). Trimming took off 7 bases at V and 5 bases at J, with 11 bases between the two ends. The germline CDR1 and CDR2 sequences are MDHEN and SYDVKM. The CDR3 is 12 amino acids. The full variable domain, completed using reference TRBV28 and TRBJ2-5, is DVKVTQSSRYLVKRTGEKVFLECVQDMDHENMFWYRQDPGLGLRLIYFSYDVKMKEKGDIPEGYSVSREKKERFSLILESASTNQTSMYLCASIGVGETQYFGPGTRLLVL.

This rearrangement joins TRBV5-1 to TRBJ2-1; the D gene is possibly TRBD1 (5 bases). Germline values: CDR1 SGHRS, CDR2 YFSETQ. There are 17 residues in the CDR3. The V end was cut by 5 bases, the J end by 6 bases, with 24 bases between. CDR3 in DNA: TGCGCCAGCAGTCTCTTAGGGGTCGCCACAAATATCAATGAGCAGTTCTTC. It codes for CASSLLGVATNINEQFF.

The chain employs TRBV7-9 and TRBJ1-2; D is uncertain. Trimming removed 1 base at V and 0 bases at J, with 6 bases between. Per the germline V gene, CDR1 is SEHNR and CDR2 is FQNEAQ (reference sequence). This CDR3 contains 14 residues. CDR3: CASSLGGANYGYTF. The CDR3 bases are TGTGCCAGCAGCTTAGGGGGTGCTAACTATGGCTACACCTTC.